This T cell receptor beta chain was captured in a study of identical twins. Comments on this clonotype: Antigen: not known.

Each CDR3 protein is one row after TCRdb ran MiXCR on the 5' RACE reads. The sample yields 500,000 to 550,000 distinct CDR3 sequences, 22% seen once. The CDR3 contains 13 residues. CDR1 LNHNV and CDR2 YYDKDF come from the germline V gene (reference sequence). V lost 6 bases and J lost 5, with 13 bases in between. General observations from the study: Compared with unrelated sharing, twin-shared out-of-frame alpha sequences had more low-probability sequences.

These data were also reused for a study on T cells expressing NK-cell markers. That paper notes: No clear determination of HCMV specificity was made for expanded NKG2C+ T cell clones.

J is TRBJ2-5 and V is TRBV15, with a weak D call TRBD2 (6 bases). The sequenced material came from CD4+ T cells sorted from blood. This TCR was recovered from a woman younger than 35 in good health. This CDR3 is CATSRNAGETQYF. The CDR3 nucleotides read TGTGCCACCAGTCGGAACGCGGGGGAGACCCAGTACTTC.